The source of this T cell receptor (beta chain) is a study of T cells after yellow fever vaccination. Study outcomes and limitations: Post-booster repertoires contained most primary-vaccination clones again (roughly 96% CD4, roughly 91% CD8).

Germline V CDR1 and CDR2: MNHEY, SVGEGT. The ends lost 2 bases at V and 3 bases at J; junction bases unmatched: 3. The CDR3 is 14 residues long. This clonotype was picked up a small number of times. What it binds is not known. MiXCR, applied by TCRdb to the 5' RACE reads, yields one record per CDR3 protein. The sample carries some 320,000 distinct CDR3 sequences, over 8.5% recorded once. This specimen consisted of CD4+ T cells sorted from PBMCs, obtained 45 days after the yellow fever booster vaccination. The receptor was derived from a man aged 18 to 29 who received the YFV17D yellow fever vaccine. The chain employs TRBV6-2 or TRBV6-3 and TRBJ2-7; 8 bases line up with TRBD2. This CDR3 reads CASSYRGGHYEQYF. DNA of the CDR3: TGTGCCAGCAGTTACCGGGGGGGGCACTACGAGCAGTACTTC.